This T cell receptor beta chain was captured by sequencing in a study of CD4 T cells in relation to SARS-CoV-2 and coronaviruses. Study background: After 10 days of antigen culture, PBMC TCR beta CDR3s were sequenced. No peptide or an HIV-1 Nef peptide pool served as negative control. Study outcomes and limitations: Around 62% of donors had memory CD4+ clonotypes crossrecognizing SARS-CoV-2 and common cold coronavirus spike.

The unexposed donors gave CD4+ T cells in about 2011-2018, prior to COVID-19. The cells were cultured for roughly 11 days before CD4+ T cells were isolated. Cells permitting, SARS-CoV-2 S/N and four cold-coronavirus spikes were tested on unexposed-donor CD4+ T cells. Generated by immunoSEQ multiplex PCR, the TCRdb table keeps only in-frame clones and is missing some. This sample yields around 20,000 clones, of which over 75% are seen a single time; under 20% belongs to the top ten. Per the germline V gene, CDR1 is MNHEY and CDR2 is SVGAGI. CDR3 size: 12 residues. V lost 5 bases to trimming and J lost 4 bases, with 6 bases between them. This clone was picked up a small number of times. Antigen: not known.

This chain joins TRBV6-5 and TRBJ2-1; D is uncertain. What was sequenced was CD4+ T cells from PBMCs, cultured in vitro. The TCR was taken from a human donor in good health. The CDR3 DNA sequence: TGTGCCAGCAGTACCCCATACAATGAGCAGTTCTTC. It specifies CASSTPYNEQFF.